These 23 T cell receptor beta chains originate from one sample sequenced in a study of control samples from healthy donors and cancer patients. The table came from immunoSEQ multiplex PCR; TCRdb's copy has only in-frame clones and leaves some out. This sample has 150,000 to 180,000 clones, with approximately 94% found just once. Sequences were obtained from blood. Receptor source: a man in his forties in good health.

The rearrangement links TRBV5-1 to TRBJ1-1, with no clear D. CDR1 SGHRS and CDR2 YFSETQ come from the germline V gene. V was clipped by 0 bases and J by 3 bases, with 0 bases between them. This CDR3 region has 11 residues. The DNA for the CDR3 is TGCGCCAGCAGCTTGGACACTGAAGCTTTCTTT. It specifies CASSLDTEAFF.

This chain uses TRBV19 with TRBJ1-1; no definite D call. The ends were cut back, 1 base at V and 1 base at J, with 7 bases in the middle. CDR1 and CDR2 from the germline V gene are LNHDA and SQIVND (reference sequence). This CDR3 region has 14 residues. This CDR3 is CASSIARPNTEAFF. DNA of the CDR3: TGTGCCAGTAGTATAGCACGGCCGAACACTGAAGCTTTCTTT.

The chain combines TRBV7-2 with TRBJ2-7; D is unclear. Trimming stripped 5 bases from V and 3 bases from J, with 5 bases between. Germline V gene lookup returns CDR1 SGHTA and CDR2 FQGNSA. The CDR3 extends over 11 amino acids. The CDR3 nucleotides are TGTGCCAGCAGCCCCCGCTACGAGCAGTACTTC. It codes for CASSPRYEQYF.

V gene TRBV12-5 combines with J gene TRBJ1-1; no clear D gene. The CDR3 covers 15 residues. Trimming removed 6 bases at V and 0 bases at J, with 14 bases between. Germline V gene sequence: CDR1 LGHNT, CDR2 FRNRAP. The CDR3 loop reads CASGLHLVLNTEAFF. The CDR3 DNA is TGTGCTAGTGGCCTCCATCTAGTTCTGAACACTGAAGCTTTCTTT.

The chain carries TRBV5-1 and TRBJ2-7, with 9 bases fitting TRBD1. This CDR3 is built from 14 residues. Losses at the gene ends were 0 bases for V and 7 bases for J; bases not matched to a gene: 5. CDR1 is SGHRS and CDR2 is YFSETQ in the germline V gene. The CDR3 region is CASSLALGQGEQYF. The CDR3 DNA follows: TGCGCCAGCAGCTTGGCTTTGGGACAGGGTGAGCAGTACTTC.

V gene TRBV6-5 combines with J gene TRBJ2-7; 8 nucleotides align to TRBD1. V lost 0 bases and J lost 3; bases outside the gene matches: 4. The CDR3 is made up of 15 amino acids. Germline loops: CDR1 MNHEY, CDR2 SVGAGI. This CDR3 is CASSYSNRGNYEQYF. The CDR3 nucleotides read TGTGCCAGCAGTTACTCGAACAGGGGGAACTACGAGCAGTACTTC.

CDR3 loop: CASTGDSYNEQFF. In DNA form, the CDR3 reads TGTGCCAGCACCGGGGACTCCTACAATGAGCAGTTCTTC. The V gene is TRBV6-5, the J gene TRBJ2-1, with D possibly TRBD2 on 5 matching bases. The CDR3 totals 13 residues. Germline-derived CDR1 and CDR2 are MNHEY and SVGAGI. The V gene lost 7 bases and the J gene lost 0 bases, with 7 bases spanning the gap.

The chain links TRBV6-5 to TRBJ2-6; no firm D call. Germline lookup yields CDR1 MNHEY and CDR2 SVGAGI. The CDR3 loop spans 11 amino acids. The V end was cut by 8 bases, the J end by 1 base, with 0 bases between. CDR3 coding DNA: TGTGCCAGCTCTGGGGCCAACGTCCTGACTTTC. Protein product: CASSGANVLTF.

This sequence joins TRBV12-3 or TRBV12-4 and TRBJ2-7, with 8 positions matching TRBD1. This CDR3 has 13 residues. J gave up 4 bases and V 6 bases, and 5 bases lay outside the gene matches. The CDR3 region has the DNA TGTGCCAGCAGCCCTAGACAGGGGTACGAGCAGTACTTC. Its translation is CASSPRQGYEQYF.

The chain joins TRBV6-1 to TRBJ1-2; D is perhaps TRBD1 (6 bases). The germline CDR1 and CDR2 sequences are MNHNS and SASEGT. The CDR3 loop spans 15 amino acids. V shed 3 bases and J shed 0 bases, with 11 bases lying between them. CDR3 amino acids: CASSEWGAPNYGYTF. CDR3 sequence (DNA): TGTGCCAGCAGTGAGTGGGGGGCGCCTAACTATGGCTACACCTTC.

With regard to this clone: Within the sample, other DNA sequences also encode this same CDR3. The rearrangement joins TRBV5-1 to TRBJ1-1; D might be TRBD1 (5 bases). Germline V lookup: CDR1 SGHRS, CDR2 YFSETQ. Trimming shortened V by 0 bases and J by 5 bases, and 11 bases separated the two germline ends. This CDR3 has 14 amino acids. CDR3 nucleotide sequence: TGCGCCAGCAGCTTGGGGCAGGGTGGGACTGAAGCTTTCTTT. Its protein product is CASSLGQGGTEAFF.

This clone was detected once. V and J are TRBV6-5 and TRBJ1-2; D perhaps matches TRBD1 (5 bases). The germline V gene encodes CDR1 MNHEY and CDR2 SVGAGI. CDR3 size: 14 residues. V shed 0 bases and J shed 8 bases, with 13 bases lying between them. The CDR3 nucleotides are TGTGCCAGCAGTTACTCGAACCAGGGTTGGGGCTACACCTTC. It specifies CASSYSNQGWGYTF.

The chain links TRBV6-4 to TRBJ1-2, with D possibly being TRBD1 (6 bases). The CDR3 loop spans 13 amino acids. Germline assignment: CDR1 MRHNA and CDR2 SNTAGT. The V end lost 0 bases, the J end lost 8 bases, and 10 bases lay between the germline ends. Here the CDR3 reads CASSDSGGAGYTF. DNA of the CDR3: TGTGCCAGCAGTGACTCGGGGGGCGCCGGCTACACCTTC.

The rearrangement uses TRBV5-1 and TRBJ1-4, with TRBD1 as a possible D gene (6 bases). With 4 bases removed from V and 5 bases from J, the gap between germline ends came to 12 bases. This CDR3 region has 14 residues. Germline V gives CDR1 SGHRS, CDR2 YFSETQ. The CDR3 protein is CASSRTAGNEKLFF. In DNA form, the CDR3 reads TGCGCCAGCAGCCGGACAGCGGGAAATGAAAAACTGTTTTTT.

This CDR3 is CASSEAGDSEAFF. Here the CDR3 DNA reads TGCGCCAGCAGTGAAGCCGGGGACTCTGAAGCTTTCTTT. This chain uses TRBV10-2 with TRBJ1-1; D might be TRBD1 (5 bases). The length of the CDR3 is 13 residues. Germline CDR1 and CDR2: WSHSY and SAAADI. Trimming removed 3 bases at V and 6 bases at J, with 11 bases between.

The rearrangement links TRBV4-1 to TRBJ2-3, with 11 bases fitting TRBD2. V shed 1 base and J 5 bases; nucleotides not matched to a gene: 11. CDR1 is MGHRA, CDR2 YSYEKL, per germline. This CDR3 has 18 residues. CDR3 nucleotides: TGCGCCAGCAGCCAAGCGCCATTAGCGGGGGGGAGGGGAGATACGCAGTATTTT. Its translation: CASSQAPLAGGRGDTQYF.

The CDR3 reads CASSSYQGNTEAFF. The CDR3 region has the DNA TGTGCCAGCAGCTCCTACCAGGGGAACACTGAAGCTTTCTTT. V and J are TRBV7-2 and TRBJ1-1, with D possibly matching TRBD1 (5 bases). V gave up 4 bases and J gave up 1 base, with 10 bases separating them. The CDR3 is made up of 14 amino acids. CDR1 SGHTA and CDR2 FQGNSA come from the germline V gene.

The J gene is TRBJ1-2, the V gene TRBV6-1, with 7 bases identical to TRBD1. The J segment lost 6 bases and the V segment lost 3 bases, leaving 7 bases of the junction unmatched. The CDR3 consists of 14 residues. Germline V gene sequence: CDR1 MNHNS, CDR2 SASEGT. In DNA form, the CDR3 reads TGTGCCAGCAGTGAGTGGACAGGTTGGGATGGCTACACCTTC. Encoded protein: CASSEWTGWDGYTF.

V usage is TRBV10-2 and J usage is TRBJ1-3; D remains unclear. Trimming removed 6 bases at V and 0 bases at J, with 15 bases between. Germline V lookup: CDR1 WSHSY, CDR2 SAAADI. This CDR3 comprises 16 residues. The CDR3 sequence is CASSRSRASSGNTIYF. CDR3 coding DNA: TGCGCCAGCAGCAGATCAAGGGCAAGCTCTGGAAACACCATATATTTT.

This chain joins TRBV7-7 and TRBJ2-7, with D perhaps TRBD1 (5 bases). Germline lookup yields CDR1 SSHAT and CDR2 FNYEAQ (reference sequence). CDR3 length equals 13 residues. V gave up 5 bases and J gave up 2 bases, with 10 bases separating them. The chain's CDR3 is CASSPGQTYEQYF. In DNA, the CDR3 is TGTGCCAGCAGCCCCGGACAAACCTACGAGCAGTACTTC.

This clone was counted between two and nine times. The chain has TRBV5-1 and TRBJ1-1; no definite D call. V lost 0 bases to trimming and J lost 5 bases, with 11 bases between them. The CDR3 is 14 residues long. Germline CDR1 is SGHRS and CDR2 is YFSETQ. The DNA for the CDR3 is TGCGCCAGCAGCTTGGGATCTGGGAAAACTGAAGCTTTCTTT. This encodes CASSLGSGKTEAFF.

This clone occurred once. The chain carries TRBV19 and TRBJ2-7, with 11 nucleotides matching TRBD2. Per germline, CDR1 LNHDA and CDR2 SQIVND (reference sequence). The length of the CDR3 is 15 residues. V shed 6 bases, J shed 2 bases, and the junction held 6 bases outside the gene matches. This chain's CDR3 is CASSLGLAAPYEQYF. CDR3 sequence (DNA): TGTGCCAGTAGCCTGGGACTAGCGGCCCCCTACGAGCAGTACTTC.

This rearrangement joins TRBV11-2 to TRBJ2-7; 7 nucleotides line up with TRBD2. V lost 1 base to trimming and J lost 2 bases; unmatched junction nucleotides: 8. Germline V gene data show CDR1 as SGHAT and CDR2 as FQNNGV. The CDR3 has 16 amino acids. For the CDR3, the DNA is TGTGCCAGCAGCTTAGTGTCGGGGGGACTAACCTACGAGCAGTACTTC. This encodes CASSLVSGGLTYEQYF. Full variable domain (remainder filled in from reference TRBV11-2 and TRBJ2-7): EAGVAQSPRYKIIEKRQSVAFWCNPISGHATLYWYQQILGQGPKLLIQFQNNGVVDDSQLPKDRFSAERLKGVDSTLKIQPAKLEDSAVYLCASSLVSGGLTYEQYFGPGTRLTVT.